This TCR beta chain was obtained from a study of T cell responses to AZD1222 COVID-19 vaccine. Study findings and constraints: Rises in breadth and depth of Spike-specific TCRs came after two AZD1222 doses. Repertoire collection took place solely once the T cell response had peaked. As reported, nearly half of all spike-specific TCRs target variant regions that are unmutated. Only a handful of AZD1222 recipients tested seropositive at baseline.

As concerns this clone: Antigen unknown.

The assay was immunoSEQ multiplex PCR, and TCRdb's table has in-frame clones only and misses some. The sample lists 100,000 to 150,000 clones, 88% seen once, with around 6% in the top ten. This CDR3 comprises 17 residues. V is TRBV12-1 and J is TRBJ2-7; the table names TRBD1, a call not compared with the DNA. TRBV12-1 is listed as a pseudogene. The clonotype originates from an adult in good health. The input for sequencing was peripheral blood, taken on day 0 of AZD1222 vaccination. The CDR3 DNA sequence: TGTGCCAGCAGCTTTGGCCCACTGGACAGGCGGTTTGGTGAGCAGTACTTC. It is translated as CASSFGPLDRRFGEQYF.